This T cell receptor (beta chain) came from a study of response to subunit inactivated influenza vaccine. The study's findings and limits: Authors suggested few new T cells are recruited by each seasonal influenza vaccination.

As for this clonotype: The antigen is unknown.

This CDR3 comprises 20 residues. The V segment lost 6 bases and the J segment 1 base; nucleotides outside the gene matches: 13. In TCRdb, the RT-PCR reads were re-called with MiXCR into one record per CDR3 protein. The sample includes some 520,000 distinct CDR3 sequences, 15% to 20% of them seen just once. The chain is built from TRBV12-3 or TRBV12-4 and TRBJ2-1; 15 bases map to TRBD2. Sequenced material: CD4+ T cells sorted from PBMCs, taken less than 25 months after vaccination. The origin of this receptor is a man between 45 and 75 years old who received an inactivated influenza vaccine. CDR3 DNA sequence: TGTGCCAGCAGCCCCAACCTCGGGACTAGCGGGGGGCGGTCCTACAATGAGCAGTTCTTC. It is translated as CASSPNLGTSGGRSYNEQFF.